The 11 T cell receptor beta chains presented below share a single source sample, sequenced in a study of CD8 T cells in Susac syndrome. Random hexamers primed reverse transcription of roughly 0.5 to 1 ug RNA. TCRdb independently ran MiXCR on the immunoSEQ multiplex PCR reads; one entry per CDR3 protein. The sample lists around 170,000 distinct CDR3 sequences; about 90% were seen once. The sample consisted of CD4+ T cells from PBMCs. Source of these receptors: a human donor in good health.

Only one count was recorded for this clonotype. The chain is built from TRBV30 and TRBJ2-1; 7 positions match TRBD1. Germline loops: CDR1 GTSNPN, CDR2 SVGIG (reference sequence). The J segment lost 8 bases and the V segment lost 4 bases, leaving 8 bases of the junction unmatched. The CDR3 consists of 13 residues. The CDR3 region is CAWTTNRGDEQFF. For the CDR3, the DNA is TGTGCCTGGACCACAAACAGGGGAGATGAGCAGTTCTTC.

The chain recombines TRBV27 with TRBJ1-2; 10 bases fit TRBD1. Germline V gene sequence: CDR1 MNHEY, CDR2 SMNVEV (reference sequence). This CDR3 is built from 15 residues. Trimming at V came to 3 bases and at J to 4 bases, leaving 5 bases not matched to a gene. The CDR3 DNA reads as TGTGCCAGCAGTTTCTCGACAGGGGGCGTCTATGGCTACACCTTC. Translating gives CASSFSTGGVYGYTF.

This chain's CDR3 is CASSLSGGADTQYF. For the CDR3, the DNA is TGTGCCAGCAGCCTGAGCGGGGGGGCGGATACGCAGTATTTT. The V call is TRBV14, the J call TRBJ2-3, with 10 positions matching TRBD2. This CDR3 spans 14 amino acids. Germline CDR1 and CDR2: SGHDN and FVKESK. V lost 4 bases, J lost 6 bases, and 4 bases stayed unmatched.

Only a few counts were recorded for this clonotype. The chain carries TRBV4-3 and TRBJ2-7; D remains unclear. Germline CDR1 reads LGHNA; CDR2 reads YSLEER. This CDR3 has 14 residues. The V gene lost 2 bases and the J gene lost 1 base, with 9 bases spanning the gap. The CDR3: CASSQTDGSYEQYF. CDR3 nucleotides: TGCGCCAGCAGCCAAACCGACGGGTCCTACGAGCAGTACTTC.

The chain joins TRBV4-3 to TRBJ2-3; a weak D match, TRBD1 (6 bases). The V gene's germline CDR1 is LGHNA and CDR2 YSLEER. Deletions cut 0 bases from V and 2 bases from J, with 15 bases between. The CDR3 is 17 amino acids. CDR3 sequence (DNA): TGCGCCAGCAGCCAAGATCCTTTTGGGGGCCTCACAGATACGCAGTATTTT. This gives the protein CASSQDPFGGLTDTQYF.

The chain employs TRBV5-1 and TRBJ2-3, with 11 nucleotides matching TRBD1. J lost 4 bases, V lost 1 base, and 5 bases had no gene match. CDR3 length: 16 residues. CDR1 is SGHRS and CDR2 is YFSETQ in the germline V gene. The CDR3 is CASSLRGQGGPDTQYF. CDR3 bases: TGCGCCAGCAGCTTGAGGGGACAGGGGGGCCCAGATACGCAGTATTTT.

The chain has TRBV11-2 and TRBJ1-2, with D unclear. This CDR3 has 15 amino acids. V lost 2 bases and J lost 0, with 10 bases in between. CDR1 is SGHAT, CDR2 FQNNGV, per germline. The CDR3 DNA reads TGTGCCAGCAGCTTACGGTCCACGGCTAACTATGGCTACACCTTC. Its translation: CASSLRSTANYGYTF. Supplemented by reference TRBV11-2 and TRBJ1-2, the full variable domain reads EAGVAQSPRYKIIEKRQSVAFWCNPISGHATLYWYQQILGQGPKLLIQFQNNGVVDDSQLPKDRFSAERLKGVDSTLKIQPAKLEDSAVYLCASSLRSTANYGYTFGSGTRLTVV.

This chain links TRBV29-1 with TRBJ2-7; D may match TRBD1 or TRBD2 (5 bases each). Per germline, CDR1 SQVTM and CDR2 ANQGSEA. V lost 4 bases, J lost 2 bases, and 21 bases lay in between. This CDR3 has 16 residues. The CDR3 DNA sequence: TGCAGCGTTGCCCACTTCCTGGGACCGGCTCCCTACGAGCAGTACTTC. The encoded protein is CSVAHFLGPAPYEQYF.

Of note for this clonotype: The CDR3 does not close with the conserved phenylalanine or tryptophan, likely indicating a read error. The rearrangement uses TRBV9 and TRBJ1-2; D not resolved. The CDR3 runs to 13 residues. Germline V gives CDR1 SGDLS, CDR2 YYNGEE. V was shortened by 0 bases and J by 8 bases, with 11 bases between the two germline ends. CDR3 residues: CASSVGPVGGYTS. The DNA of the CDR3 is TGTGCCAGCAGCGTAGGACCAGTAGGCGGCTACACCTCC.

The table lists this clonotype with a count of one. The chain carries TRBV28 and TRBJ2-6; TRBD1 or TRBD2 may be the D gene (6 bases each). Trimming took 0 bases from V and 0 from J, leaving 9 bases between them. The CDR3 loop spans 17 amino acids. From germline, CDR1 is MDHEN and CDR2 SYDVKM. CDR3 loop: CASSLWGGGSGANVLTF. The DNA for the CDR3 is TGTGCCAGCAGTTTATGGGGGGGCGGCTCTGGGGCCAACGTCCTGACTTTC.

The CDR3 protein is CAIMRNNEQFF. In DNA form, the CDR3 reads TGTGCCATCATGAGAAACAATGAGCAGTTCTTC. V and J are TRBV10-3 and TRBJ2-1, with D hard to call. The CDR3 spans 11 residues. Germline V CDR1 and CDR2: ENHRY, SYGVKD. The V end was cut by 7 bases, the J end by 5 bases, with 6 bases between.